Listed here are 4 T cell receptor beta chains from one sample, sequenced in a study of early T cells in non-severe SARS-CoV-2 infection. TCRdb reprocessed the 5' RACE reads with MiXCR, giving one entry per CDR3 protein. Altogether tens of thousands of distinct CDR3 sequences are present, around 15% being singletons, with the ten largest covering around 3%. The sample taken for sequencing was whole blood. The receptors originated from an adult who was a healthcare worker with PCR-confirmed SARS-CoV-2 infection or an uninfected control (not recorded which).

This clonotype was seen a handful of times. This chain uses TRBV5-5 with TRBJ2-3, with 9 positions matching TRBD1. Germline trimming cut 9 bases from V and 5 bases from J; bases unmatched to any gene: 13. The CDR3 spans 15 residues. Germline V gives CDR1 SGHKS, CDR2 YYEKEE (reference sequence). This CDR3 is CATGRTGAAGDTQYF. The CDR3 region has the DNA TGTGCCACCGGGAGGACAGGGGCAGCGGGAGATACGCAGTATTTT.

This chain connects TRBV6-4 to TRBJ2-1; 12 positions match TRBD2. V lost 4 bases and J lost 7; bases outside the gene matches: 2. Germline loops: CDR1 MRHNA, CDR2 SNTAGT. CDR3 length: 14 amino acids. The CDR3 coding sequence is TGTGCCAGCAGTGCCGGGACTAGCGGGAATGAGCAGTTCTTC. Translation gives CASSAGTSGNEQFF.

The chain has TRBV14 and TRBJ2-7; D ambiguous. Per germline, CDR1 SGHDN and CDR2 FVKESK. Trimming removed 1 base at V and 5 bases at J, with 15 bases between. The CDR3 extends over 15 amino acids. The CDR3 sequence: CASSQGQPGRNEQYF. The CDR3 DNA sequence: TGTGCCAGCAGCCAAGGGCAGCCCGGTAGGAACGAGCAGTACTTC.

The CDR3 reads CASSLVAGALTGELFF. Written as DNA, the CDR3 is TGCGCCAGCAGCTTGGTTGCGGGGGCCCTCACCGGGGAGCTGTTTTTT. This chain connects TRBV5-1 to TRBJ2-2; perhaps TRBD2 as D (7 bases). V was pared by 0 bases and J by 4 bases, with 13 bases between. CDR3 length equals 16 residues. Germline CDR1 reads SGHRS; CDR2 reads YFSETQ.